These 21 T cell receptor beta chains were sequenced from one sample in a study of blood T cell repertoires in COVID-19. Assay: immunoSEQ multiplex PCR; the TCRdb copy retains only in-frame clones and omits some. The table lists approximately 120,000 clones, 80% to 90% of them singletons, with about a fifth in the top ten. The sequenced sample was peripheral blood. The receptors stem from a human donor with acute or convalescent COVID-19. The donor label of this sample is uncertain.

The rearrangement joins TRBV7-6 to TRBJ1-5; D remains ambiguous. CDR1 and CDR2 from the germline V gene are SGHVS and FNYEAQ. The ends were cut back, 5 bases at V and 6 bases at J, with 20 bases in the middle. This CDR3 spans 16 amino acids. As DNA, the CDR3 is TGTGCCAGCAGCAAAGAGGTGGCAGCCGGAGGTCAGCCCCAGCATTTT. Protein: CASSKEVAAGGQPQHF.

The chain employs TRBV15 and TRBJ1-1; a weak D match, TRBD1 (6 bases). The CDR3 contains 13 residues. Trimming left V 5 bases short and J 0 bases short, with 7 bases between. CDR1 LNHNV and CDR2 YYDKDF come from the germline V gene (reference sequence). The CDR3 loop is CATSGQLNTEAFF. As DNA, the CDR3 is TGTGCCACCAGCGGACAGTTGAACACTGAAGCTTTCTTT.

The gene calls are TRBV28 and TRBJ1-5; TRBD1 matches at 9 bases. CDR1 MDHEN and CDR2 SYDVKM come from the germline V gene. This CDR3 comprises 18 residues. V lost 5 bases to trimming and J lost 0 bases; unmatched junction nucleotides: 11. The CDR3 spells CASSALGQGLYSNQPQHF. CDR3 nucleotides: TGTGCCAGCAGTGCACTGGGACAGGGACTATATAGCAATCAGCCCCAGCATTTT. The entire variable domain, with the rest obtained from reference TRBV28 and TRBJ1-5, is as follows: DVKVTQSSRYLVKRTGEKVFLECVQDMDHENMFWYRQDPGLGLRLIYFSYDVKMKEKGDIPEGYSVSREKKERFSLILESASTNQTSMYLCASSALGQGLYSNQPQHFGDGTRLSIL.

A single count supports this clone. This CDR3 is CASGGQGRIQPQHF. In DNA form, the CDR3 reads TGTGCCAGCGGGGGACAGGGACGAATTCAGCCCCAGCATTTT. V and J are TRBV28 and TRBJ1-5, with TRBD1 matching over 9 bases. Trimming took 8 bases from V and 6 from J; bases not matched to a gene: 8. The CDR3 consists of 14 residues. The germline V gene encodes CDR1 MDHEN and CDR2 SYDVKM.

The rearrangement uses TRBV7-8 and TRBJ2-6; TRBD2 is a possible D gene (5 bases). The CDR3 has 18 amino acids. Trimming took 7 bases from V and 0 from J, leaving 19 bases between them. From germline, CDR1 is SGHVS and CDR2 FQNEAQ. The CDR3 protein is CASNPRRAGASGANVLTF. The DNA for the CDR3 is TGTGCCAGCAACCCGAGGCGGGCAGGAGCCTCTGGGGCCAACGTCCTGACTTTC.

The V and J genes are TRBV11-3 and TRBJ1-2; D not certain. The CDR3 runs to 14 residues. The germline CDR1 and CDR2 sequences are SGHNT and YENEEA. Trimming took off 5 bases at V and 4 bases at J, with 14 bases between the two ends. The CDR3 loop is CASSPPTGSYGYTF. The CDR3 DNA reads as TGTGCCAGCAGCCCCCCAACGGGAAGCTATGGCTACACCTTC.

The chain recombines TRBV6-5 with TRBJ1-1; D gene ambiguous. The germline CDR1 and CDR2 sequences are MNHEY and SVGAGI. Trimming removed 4 bases from V and 5 bases from J, with 11 bases in between. The CDR3 covers 13 residues. In DNA, the CDR3 is TGTGCCAGCAGTTTCCAGCCGGGGACTGAAGCTTTCTTT. Translated, it gives CASSFQPGTEAFF.

V is TRBV18 and J is TRBJ1-4; the D gene is possibly TRBD1 (5 bases). CDR1 and CDR2 from the germline V gene are KGHSH and LQKENI. V was pared by 3 bases and J by 7 bases, with 18 bases between. The CDR3 loop spans 16 amino acids. The CDR3 here is CASSPAARGSGEKLFF. CDR3 coding DNA: TGTGCCAGCTCACCGGCGGCAAGGGGCTCCGGTGAAAAACTGTTTTTT.

The CDR3 DNA follows: TGTGCCAGTACCGGGACAGTGAACACTGAAGCTTTCTTT. Translated, it gives CASTGTVNTEAFF. This sequence joins TRBV5-4 and TRBJ1-1, with TRBD1 identical over 7 bases. The germline CDR1 and CDR2 sequences are SGHNT and YYREEE (reference sequence). V trimming: 8 bases; J trimming: 0 bases; junction bases outside the gene matches: 4. The CDR3 contains 13 residues. The complete variable domain, with remaining parts taken from reference TRBV5-4 and TRBJ1-1, reads ETGVTQSPTHLIKTRGQQVTLRCSSQSGHNTVSWYQQALGQGPQFIFQYYREEENGRGNFPPRFSGLQFPNYSSELNVNALELDDSALYLCASTGTVNTEAFFGQGTRLTVV.

The V and J genes are TRBV6-1 and TRBJ1-1; 7 bases line up with TRBD1. This CDR3 comprises 18 residues. CDR1 is MNHNS and CDR2 is SASEGT in the germline V gene. The V gene end was trimmed by 2 bases and the J gene end by 7 bases; junction bases not matched to a gene: 19. The CDR3 bases are TGTGCCAGCAGTGAATTCTATTGGGACAGACTTCAACCACGTGAAGCTTTCTTT. Translated: CASSEFYWDRLQPREAFF.

This chain links TRBV19 with TRBJ1-2, with D maybe TRBD1 (5 bases). Trimming stripped 7 bases from V and 6 bases from J, with 12 bases between. CDR1 and CDR2 from the germline V gene are LNHDA and SQIVND (reference sequence). The CDR3 extends over 12 amino acids. Here the CDR3 DNA reads TGTGCCAGTAATTGGGGGGTGCATGGCTACACCTTC. It is translated as CASNWGVHGYTF.

The CDR3 here is CASSPKLTGFLYEQYF. The DNA for the CDR3 is TGCGCCAGCAGCCCTAAACTGACAGGATTTCTCTACGAGCAGTACTTC. This chain connects TRBV5-1 to TRBJ2-7; TRBD1 is a possible D gene (6 bases). This CDR3 has 16 residues. Trimming took off 4 bases at V and 3 bases at J, with 20 bases between the two ends. Germline V gene lookup returns CDR1 SGHRS and CDR2 YFSETQ.

This rearrangement joins TRBV5-1 to TRBJ1-3; unclear D gene. The CDR3 is made up of 12 amino acids. Germline V gene lookup returns CDR1 SGHRS and CDR2 YFSETQ. Deletions cut 7 bases from V and 3 bases from J, with 8 bases between. Here the CDR3 DNA reads TGCGCCAGCTCCCCTAGTGGAAACACCATATATTTT. Encoded protein: CASSPSGNTIYF.

DNA of the CDR3: TGTGCCAGCAGCAGAGGAAGCGTGGGGGGTTTCCAAAACATTCAGTACTTC. Translating gives CASSRGSVGGFQNIQYF. The rearrangement joins TRBV3-1 (or the pseudogene TRBV3-2) to TRBJ2-4; D perhaps matches TRBD2 (6 bases). CDR1 LGHDT and CDR2 YNNKEL come from the germline V gene (reference sequence). Trimming pared 5 bases from V and 5 bases from J, leaving 22 bases between. CDR3 size: 17 residues.

This chain links TRBV28 with TRBJ2-7; 7 nucleotides agree with TRBD1. The CDR3 is 13 residues long. V dropped 4 bases and J dropped 2; count of bases not matched to a gene: 2. CDR1 is MDHEN, CDR2 SYDVKM, per germline. The chain's CDR3 is CASSSTGPYEQYF. CDR3 nucleotide sequence: TGTGCCAGCAGTTCGACAGGGCCCTACGAGCAGTACTTC.

The count of this clone is one. The chain carries TRBV11-2 and TRBJ2-1; D gene ambiguous. CDR3 length equals 15 residues. Trimming shortened V by 6 bases and J by 10 bases, and 22 bases separated the two germline ends. Germline values: CDR1 SGHAT, CDR2 FQNNGV. CDR3 in DNA: TGTGCCAGCAGACAAGTAACGGGTTGGCCCCTAGAGCAGTTCTTC. Translated, it gives CASRQVTGWPLEQFF.

V usage is TRBV2 and J usage is TRBJ1-2; D gene uncertain. V gave up 3 bases and J gave up 7 bases, with 12 bases separating them. The CDR3 has 13 amino acids. The germline V gene encodes CDR1 SNHLY and CDR2 FYNNEI. The CDR3 loop reads CASSEIGETGYTF. The CDR3 DNA is TGTGCCAGCAGTGAGATCGGAGAGACTGGCTACACCTTC.

The J gene is TRBJ2-5, the V gene TRBV30, with D uncertain. The CDR3 covers 14 residues. Trimming pared 2 bases from V and 5 bases from J, leaving 15 bases between. Germline V gene data show CDR1 as GTSNPN and CDR2 as SVGIG (reference sequence). Written as DNA, the CDR3 is TGTGCCTGGAGTCTGCTAAATTTCGAGGAGACCCAGTACTTC. Residues: CAWSLLNFEETQYF. Full variable domain (rest looked up from reference TRBV30 and TRBJ2-5): SQTIHQWPATLVQPVGSPLSLECTVEGTSNPNLYWYRQAAGRGLQLLFYSVGIGQISSEVPQNLSASRPQDRQFILSSKKLLLSDSGFYLCAWSLLNFEETQYFGPGTRLLVL.

This sequence joins TRBV18 and TRBJ2-1, with 14 bases aligning to TRBD2. Germline lookup yields CDR1 KGHSH and CDR2 LQKENI. The CDR3 has 17 amino acids. V was pared by 1 base and J by 7 bases, with 6 bases of the junction left unmatched. CDR3 bases: TGTGCCAGCTCACCACGGGGACTAGCGGGAGCAACTAATGAGCAGTTCTTC. Translated: CASSPRGLAGATNEQFF.

V and J are TRBV4-1 and TRBJ2-1, with TRBD2 matching 11 bases. Germline loops: CDR1 MGHRA, CDR2 YSYEKL. The V gene end was trimmed by 0 bases and the J gene end by 9 bases; junction bases not matched to a gene: 10. CDR3 size: 17 residues. CDR3 DNA: TGCGCCAGCAGCCAAGATCTATTTAGCGGGGGGGCCGGTGAGCAGTTCTTC. Its translation: CASSQDLFSGGAGEQFF.

This chain links TRBV5-4 with TRBJ1-6; D call uncertain. In germline, CDR1 is SGHNT, CDR2 YYREEE (reference sequence). V gave up 5 bases and J gave up 5 bases, with 11 bases separating them. This CDR3 is 14 amino acids long. This CDR3 reads CASSLERNNSPLHF. The CDR3 DNA reads TGTGCCAGCAGTCTTGAGAGGAATAATTCACCCCTCCACTTT.